The rows below give T cell receptor beta chains drawn from one sample of a study of blood T cell repertoires in COVID-19. Profiling relied on immunoSEQ multiplex PCR, and the TCRdb table lists in-frame clones only, not all of them. This sample has 250,000 to 300,000 clones, with nearly 90% found just once. What was sequenced was PBMCs or T cells enriched from blood (not recorded which). These receptor sequences come from a woman between 50 and 59 years old who had been exposed to COVID-19. Both conserved end residues are part of each CDR3. Each record gives: J gene, D gene, V gene, CDR3 protein, CDR3 DNA. D genes are given only for firm matches.

>TRBJ2-3|NA|TRBV4-1
CASSQVSADTQYF
TGCGCCAGCAGCCAAGTTTCTGCAGATACGCAGTATTTT
>TRBJ2-5|TRBD2|TRBV5-6
CASSPGLASAVSQYF
TGTGCCAGCAGCCCGGGACTAGCCTCGGCGGTATCCCAGTACTTC
>TRBJ2-7|TRBD1|TRBV6-5
CASSPTGAFSEQYF
TGTGCCAGCAGTCCGACAGGGGCATTTAGCGAGCAGTACTTC
>TRBJ2-2|TRBD1|TRBV19
CASSIWTGGYTGELFF
TGTGCCAGTAGTATTTGGACAGGGGGGTACACCGGGGAGCTGTTTTTT
>TRBJ2-3|TRBD2|TRBV5-5
CASSARGGSTDTQYF
TGTGCCAGCAGCGCCCGCGGGGGGAGCACAGATACGCAGTATTTT
>TRBJ1-6|NA|TRBV25-1
CASSVAGAGGNSPLHF
TGTGCCAGCAGTGTAGCGGGGGCGGGGGGGAATTCACCCCTCCACTTT
>TRBJ2-2|TRBD2|TRBV5-1
CASSLYLAGVTGELFF
TGCGCCAGCAGCTTGTACCTAGCGGGAGTCACCGGGGAGCTGTTTTTT
>TRBJ2-7|TRBD1|TRBV3-1/TRBV3-2
CASSRMGQGYEQYF
TGTGCCAGCAGCCGCATGGGACAGGGGTACGAGCAGTACTTC
>TRBJ2-7|TRBD1|TRBV28
CASRAGTAPYEQYF
TGTGCCAGCAGAGCCGGGACAGCACCCTACGAGCAGTACTTC
>TRBJ1-6|TRBD1|TRBV15
CATSGRGVRSPLHF
TGTGCCACCAGCGGCAGGGGGGTTCGTTCACCCCTCCACTTT
>TRBJ2-5|NA|TRBV10-3
CAISESVRPGTQYF
TGTGCCATCAGTGAGTCAGTACGGCCGGGGACCCAGTACTTC
>TRBJ1-1|NA|TRBV5-1
CASSLKGEVAEAFF
TGCGCCAGCAGCTTGAAAGGGGAGGTGGCTGAAGCTTTCTTT
>TRBJ2-1|TRBD1|TRBV27
CASRHDRGPYNEQFF
TGTGCCAGCAGGCACGACAGGGGACCCTACAATGAGCAGTTCTTC
>TRBJ1-2|NA|TRBV6-1
CASSEAHRHYGYTF
TGTGCCAGCAGTGAAGCTCACAGACACTATGGCTACACCTTC
>TRBJ2-3|NA|TRBV29-1
CSVDPGISYTDTQYF
TGCAGCGTTGACCCCGGGATCAGTTACACAGATACGCAGTATTTT
>TRBJ2-3|TRBD1|TRBV7-9
CASSLADRVRNTDTQYF
TGTGCCAGCAGCTTAGCCGACAGGGTTCGGAACACAGATACGCAGTATTTT
>TRBJ2-7|TRBD1|TRBV7-8
CASSEHRDRSYEQYF
TGTGCCAGCAGCGAACACCGGGACAGGTCCTACGAGCAGTACTTC